Below are 26 T cell receptor beta chains sequenced from a single sample in a study of CD8 T cells in Susac syndrome. Random hexamers served to reverse transcribe about 0.45 to 1 ug RNA. MiXCR was run by TCRdb on the immunoSEQ multiplex PCR reads, yielding one entry per CDR3 protein. Among over 300,000 distinct CDR3 sequences listed, roughly nine tenths were seen once. The specimen sequenced was CD4+ T cells from PBMCs. The receptors derive from a human donor with multiple sclerosis.

In DNA form, the CDR3 reads TGTGCCAGCAGCCAAGAGTTAGGTCGGCAGTACTTC. This translates into CASSQELGRQYF. V is TRBV14 and J is TRBJ2-7; unclear D gene. Germline loops: CDR1 SGHDN, CDR2 FVKESK. The CDR3 extends over 12 amino acids. The V end was cut by 0 bases, the J end by 9 bases, with 9 bases between.

The V gene is TRBV20-1, the J gene TRBJ2-1; 15 bases are shared with TRBD2. CDR3 length equals 13 residues. CDR1 and CDR2 (germline): DFQATT, SNEGSKA (reference sequence). With 6 bases clipped from V and 13 bases from J, the junction kept 7 bases outside the gene matches. CDR3 residues: CSASGLAGGQQFF. The CDR3, as DNA: TGCAGTGCCTCCGGACTAGCGGGAGGGCAACAGTTCTTC.

The rearrangement links TRBV10-3 to TRBJ2-3; 8 bases are a match to TRBD1. The CDR3 has 15 amino acids. CDR1 is ENHRY and CDR2 is SYGVKD in the germline V gene. The V and J ends lost 8 bases and 4 bases, in that order; junction bases with no gene match: 11. Here the CDR3 DNA reads TGTGCCATCGCCCGGACAGGGAAGGAAGCAGATACGCAGTATTTT. This gives the protein CAIARTGKEADTQYF.

This chain joins TRBV7-8 and TRBJ1-3; no clear D gene. Trimming shortened V by 2 bases and J by 0 bases, and 11 bases separated the two germline ends. Germline lookup yields CDR1 SGHVS and CDR2 FQNEAQ. This CDR3 is built from 16 residues. CDR3 DNA: TGTGCCAGCAGCTTAAGGCGGGTGATCTCTGGAAACACCATATATTTT. Amino acids: CASSLRRVISGNTIYF. Complete variable domain (other parts from reference TRBV7-8 and TRBJ1-3): GAGVSQSPRYKVAKRGQDVALRCDPISGHVSLFWYQQALGQGPEFLTYFQNEAQLDKSGLPSDRFFAERPEGSVSTLKIQRTQQEDSAVYLCASSLRRVISGNTIYFGEGSWLTVV.

The V call is TRBV5-1, the J call TRBJ2-5; D ambiguous. The CDR3 runs to 15 residues. Germline V gene sequence: CDR1 SGHRS, CDR2 YFSETQ. Between the trimmed V and J ends, which lost 2 bases and 0 bases, there was a span of 11 bases. The CDR3: CASSFRTLYQETQYF. The CDR3 nucleotides are TGCGCCAGCAGCTTTCGGACCCTTTACCAAGAGACCCAGTACTTC.

V is TRBV20-1 and J is TRBJ2-1, with D tentatively TRBD2 (6 bases). Looked up from germline, CDR1 is DFQATT and CDR2 is SNEGSKA (reference sequence). V gave up 6 bases and J gave up 0 bases, with 18 bases separating them. The CDR3 loop spans 16 amino acids. In DNA, the CDR3 is TGCAGTGCATTGAGGGAGGTTCGTTTCTCCTACAATGAGCAGTTCTTC. This translates into CSALREVRFSYNEQFF.

This chain joins TRBV12-3 or TRBV12-4 and TRBJ1-3; 10 positions agree with TRBD1. Losses at the gene ends were 6 bases for V and 0 bases for J; bases not matched to a gene: 8. The CDR3 totals 17 residues. The CDR3 protein is CASRASGQGTSGNTIYF. The CDR3 nucleotides read TGTGCCAGCAGGGCGTCGGGACAGGGGACCTCTGGAAACACCATATATTTT.

The V call is TRBV19, the J call TRBJ2-1; 8 nucleotides agree with TRBD2. Germline CDR1 is LNHDA and CDR2 is SQIVND (reference sequence). With V trimmed by 6 bases and J by 8 bases, 15 bases remained unmatched. This CDR3 comprises 16 residues. In nucleotides, the CDR3 is TGTGCCAGTAGATATGGAGGCGGGAGGCCTAGGGATGAGCAGTTCTTC. Translation: CASRYGGGRPRDEQFF.

The V gene is TRBV12-3 or TRBV12-4, the J gene TRBJ2-1, with 9 bases that match TRBD2. CDR3 length equals 11 residues. V was clipped by 1 base and J by 14 bases; unmatched bases: 0. The CDR3 DNA is TGTGCCAGCAGTTTAGGGACTAGCGAGTTCTTC. Its protein product is CASSLGTSEFF.

The chain carries TRBV28 and TRBJ2-4, with D hard to call. The ends were cut back, 6 bases at V and 9 bases at J, with 9 bases in the middle. The CDR3 runs 11 residues. Per the germline V gene, CDR1 is MDHEN and CDR2 is SYDVKM. The CDR3 sequence is CASSLGFIQYF. The CDR3 nucleotides read TGTGCCAGCAGCCTCGGGTTCATTCAGTACTTC.

V is TRBV18 and J is TRBJ1-5; D is possibly TRBD1 (6 bases). The V and J ends lost 6 bases and 6 bases respectively, with 24 bases between them. This CDR3 region has 17 residues. CDR1 is KGHSH and CDR2 is LQKENI in the germline V gene. CDR3 in amino acids: CASSSGGGPSVVQPQHF. The DNA of the CDR3 is TGTGCCAGCTCCTCGGGGGGGGGCCCCTCCGTCGTTCAGCCCCAGCATTTT.

In DNA, the CDR3 is TGTGCCAGCAGCCAAGGGGGGACCCACTACGAGCAGTACTTC. Its translation is CASSQGGTHYEQYF. This chain uses TRBV3-1 with TRBJ2-7, with D perhaps matching TRBD1 or TRBD2 (5 bases each). Per the germline V gene, CDR1 is LGHDT and CDR2 is YNNKEL (reference sequence). This CDR3 is 14 amino acids long. V lost 1 base, J lost 3 bases, and 10 bases lay in between.

The genes are TRBV9 and TRBJ2-1; 9 bases are shared with TRBD1. Germline-derived CDR1 and CDR2 are SGDLS and YYNGEE. The CDR3 totals 16 residues. The V and J ends lost 0 bases and 7 bases, in that order; junction bases with no gene match: 8. The CDR3 nucleotides are TGTGCCAGCAGCGTAGGCCCGCGACAGGGGGGGAATGAGCAGTTCTTC. This codes for CASSVGPRQGGNEQFF.

The chain recombines TRBV23-1 with TRBJ2-7, with D perhaps assigned TRBD1 or TRBD2 (5 bases each). TRBV23-1 is marked as an open reading frame, function uncertain. V gave up 0 bases and J gave up 0 bases, with 15 bases separating them. The length of the CDR3 is 17 residues. The CDR3 here is CASSQSWGCPRSYEQYF. In nucleotides, the CDR3 is TGCGCCAGCAGTCAATCTTGGGGGTGCCCCCGCTCCTACGAGCAGTACTTC.

This chain links TRBV7-9 with TRBJ2-7; 8 nucleotides match TRBD1. V was pared by 5 bases and J by 5 bases, with 2 bases of the junction left unmatched. CDR3 length: 12 residues. The germline CDR1 and CDR2 sequences are SEHNR and FQNEAQ (reference sequence). CDR3 coding DNA: TGTGCCAGCAGCGCGACAGGGGACGAGCAGTACTTC. Residues: CASSATGDEQYF.

This clonotype was recorded a few times. The chain recombines TRBV7-3 with TRBJ2-7, with TRBD2 matching over 8 bases. V dropped 0 bases and J dropped 2; count of bases not matched to a gene: 9. The germline V gene encodes CDR1 SGHTA and CDR2 FQGTGA. The length of the CDR3 is 17 residues. CDR3 nucleotides: TGTGCCAGCAGCTTAACCGGGAGGGCCGATGGCCCCTACGAGCAGTACTTC. This sequence encodes CASSLTGRADGPYEQYF. Filled out from reference TRBV7-3 and TRBJ2-7, the complete variable domain reads GAGVSQTPSNKVTEKGKYVELRCDPISGHTALYWYRQSLGQGPEFLIYFQGTGAADDSGLPNDRFFAVRPEGSVSTLKIQRTERGDSAVYLCASSLTGRADGPYEQYFGPGTRLTVT.

The count of this clonotype is one. The chain has TRBV5-1 and TRBJ1-6, with a tentative D call TRBD1 (5 bases). The length of the CDR3 is 15 residues. Germline CDR1 reads SGHRS; CDR2 reads YFSETQ. Trimming removed 3 bases at V and 5 bases at J, with 12 bases between. CDR3 amino acids: CASSSGTSDNSPLHF. The CDR3, as DNA: TGCGCCAGCAGCTCAGGGACGAGCGATAATTCACCCCTCCACTTT.

This chain links TRBV20-1 with TRBJ1-3, with 7 nucleotides matching TRBD1. The CDR3 extends over 15 amino acids. Trimming cost V 0 bases and J 4 bases; bases outside gene matches: 6. CDR1 and CDR2 (germline): DFQATT, SNEGSKA (reference sequence). The CDR3 spells CSARDSGTAGNTIYF. The CDR3, as DNA: TGCAGTGCTAGAGATTCGGGGACAGCCGGAAACACCATATATTTT.

J is TRBJ2-7 and V is TRBV29-1, with TRBD1 as a possible D gene (6 bases). Trimming stripped 6 bases from V and 5 bases from J, with 14 bases between. This CDR3 has 12 amino acids. Looked up from germline, CDR1 is SQVTM and CDR2 is ANQGSEA. In DNA, the CDR3 is TGCAGCGTACGACCGCCAGGGGACGAGCAGTACTTC. Amino acids: CSVRPPGDEQYF.

The chain is built from TRBV18 and TRBJ1-2; unclear D gene. The CDR3 consists of 15 residues. Germline loops: CDR1 KGHSH, CDR2 LQKENI. V was pared by 1 base and J by 2 bases, with 11 bases between. The CDR3 nucleotides read TGTGCCAGCTCACCACGATCCGGGATCAACTATGGCTACACCTTC. Residues: CASSPRSGINYGYTF.

This clonotype has a single count. This sequence joins TRBV5-1 and TRBJ1-2, with 8 bases matching TRBD1. This CDR3 comprises 12 residues. J gave up 8 bases and V 4 bases, and 4 bases lay outside the gene matches. Germline CDR1 reads SGHRS; CDR2 reads YFSETQ. The CDR3 sequence is CASSTDRDGYTF. The DNA for the CDR3 is TGCGCCAGCAGCACGGACAGGGACGGCTACACCTTC.

The rearrangement links TRBV29-1 to TRBJ1-1; D is undetermined. The germline V gene encodes CDR1 SQVTM and CDR2 ANQGSEA. With 5 bases removed from V and 1 base from J, the gap between germline ends came to 8 bases. The CDR3 is 12 amino acids. This chain's CDR3 is CSVSLWNTEAFF. The CDR3 DNA sequence: TGCAGCGTTTCACTGTGGAACACTGAAGCTTTCTTT.

This clonotype is a singleton in its sample. The chain uses TRBV5-1 and TRBJ1-5; 7 nucleotides line up with TRBD1. CDR1 SGHRS and CDR2 YFSETQ come from the germline V gene. The CDR3 spans 15 residues. J was trimmed by 7 bases and V by 0 bases; bases with no gene match: 7. The CDR3 DNA reads as TGCGCCAGCAGCTTGGGGGGACAGATTAGGCAGCCCCAGCATTTT. This sequence encodes CASSLGGQIRQPQHF.

The chain carries TRBV19 and TRBJ1-1; the D is unclear. V lost 3 bases and J lost 8, with 7 bases in between. Germline V lookup: CDR1 LNHDA, CDR2 SQIVND (reference sequence). The CDR3 is 11 amino acids. In nucleotides, the CDR3 is TGTGCCAGTAGTATCCGAAGCGAAGCTTTCTTT. Translation gives CASSIRSEAFF.

The genes are TRBV6-5 and TRBJ1-1; D not certain. The CDR3 is made up of 14 amino acids. CDR1 and CDR2 from the germline V gene are MNHEY and SVGAGI. V was shortened by 0 bases and J by 6 bases, with 11 bases between the two germline ends. CDR3 amino acids: CASSYSPGFSEAFF. Written as DNA, the CDR3 is TGTGCCAGCAGTTACTCTCCCGGGTTTTCTGAAGCTTTCTTT.

The chain has TRBV20-1 and TRBJ2-7, with 8 bases matching TRBD1. J was trimmed by 2 bases and V by 5 bases; bases with no gene match: 8. Germline assignment: CDR1 DFQATT and CDR2 SNEGSKA (reference sequence). CDR3 length equals 14 residues. The CDR3 bases are TGCAGTGCTCGGGGCGACAGGGGTCCCTACGAGCAGTACTTC. Protein product: CSARGDRGPYEQYF.